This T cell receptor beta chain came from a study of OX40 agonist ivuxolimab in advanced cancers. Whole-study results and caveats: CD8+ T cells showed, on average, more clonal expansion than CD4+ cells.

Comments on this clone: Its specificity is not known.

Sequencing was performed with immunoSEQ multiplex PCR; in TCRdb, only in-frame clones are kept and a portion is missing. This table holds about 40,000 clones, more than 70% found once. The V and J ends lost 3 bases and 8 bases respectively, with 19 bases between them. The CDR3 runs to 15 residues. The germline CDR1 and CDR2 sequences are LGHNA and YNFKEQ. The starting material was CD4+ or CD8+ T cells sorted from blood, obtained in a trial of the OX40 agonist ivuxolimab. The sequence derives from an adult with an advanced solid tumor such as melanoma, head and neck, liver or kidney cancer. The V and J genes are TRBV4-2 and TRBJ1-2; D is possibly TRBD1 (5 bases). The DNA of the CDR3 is TGTGCCAGCAGCCATAATCCCGGGGCAAGTTACGGCTACACCTTC. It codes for CASSHNPGASYGYTF.